Listed below are T cell receptor beta chains from one sample, sequenced in a study of identical twins. TCRdb redid the calling of the 5' RACE reads with MiXCR, one entry per CDR3 protein. The table lists around 690,000 distinct CDR3 sequences, over 20% of them singletons. This sample also belongs to another study, concerning T cells expressing NK-cell markers.

Sequenced material: PBMCs. The receptor source for this set is a woman under 30 in good health. The CDR3 runs from the conserved cysteine through the conserved F or W. Each record gives: D gene, V gene, J gene, clone size, CDR3 protein, CDR3 DNA. A D gene is named only where the DNA matches it firmly. The size entry is marked missing in some rows and otherwise reads once, few, many or a size class.

>.|TRBV30|TRBJ2-1|few
CAWSGSSYNEQFF
TGTGCCTGGAGTGGTAGCAGCTACAATGAGCAGTTCTTC
>.|TRBV20-1|TRBJ1-2|.
CSAIPGSNYGYTF
TGCAGTGCTATACCGGGCTCTAACTATGGCTACACCTTC
>TRBD2|TRBV5-1|TRBJ2-7|.
CASSLELAGGGEQYF
TGCGCCAGCAGCTTGGAACTAGCGGGGGGAGGCGAGCAGTACTTC
>.|TRBV20-1|TRBJ1-2|many
CSAGNVGDGYTF
TGCAGTGCTGGTAACGTGGGGGATGGCTACACCTTC
>.|TRBV7-2|TRBJ2-3|.
CASSLGRLPDTQYF
TGTGCCAGCAGCTTGGGCAGGCTCCCAGATACGCAGTATTTT
>.|TRBV7-9|TRBJ2-1|few
CASSTDGAGNNEQFF
TGTGCCAGCAGCACCGACGGCGCGGGGAACAATGAGCAGTTCTTC
>.|TRBV12-3/TRBV12-4|TRBJ2-3|.
CASSKGRSSTDTQYF
TGTGCCAGCAGCAAAGGAAGGAGTAGCACAGATACGCAGTATTTT
>TRBD1|TRBV7-9|TRBJ1-2|many
CASSRGQLTNGYTF
TGTGCCAGCAGCCGGGGACAGTTAACTAATGGTTACACCTTC
>.|TRBV19|TRBJ2-1|.
CASDFGTYYNEQFF
TGTGCCAGTGATTTCGGAACGTACTACAATGAGCAGTTCTTC
>TRBD2|TRBV6-1|TRBJ2-5|.
CASSLLAGGFWNQETQYF
TGTGCCAGCAGCCTCCTAGCGGGGGGTTTCTGGAACCAAGAGACCCAGTACTTC
>TRBD2|TRBV9|TRBJ2-1|.
CASSESGTSANEQFF
TGTGCCAGCAGCGAATCCGGGACTAGCGCCAATGAGCAGTTCTTC
>TRBD2|TRBV12-3/TRBV12-4|TRBJ2-5|.
CASTLLAEETQYF
TGTGCCAGCACTCTACTAGCGGAAGAGACCCAGTACTTC
>.|TRBV29-1|TRBJ2-1|few
CSVAHPPNEQFF
TGCAGCGTGGCCCACCCTCCAAATGAGCAGTTCTTC
>.|TRBV5-4|TRBJ2-7|.
CASSQYRDTFNEQYF
TGTGCCAGCAGCCAATACCGGGATACCTTTAACGAGCAGTACTTC
>.|TRBV20-1|TRBJ2-5|.
CSARGGVHGETQYF
TGCAGTGCTAGGGGCGGGGTCCACGGAGAGACCCAGTACTTC
>.|TRBV7-2|TRBJ2-5|few
CASSTTRETQYF
TGTGCCAGCAGCACGACTCGAGAGACCCAGTACTTC
>.|TRBV2|TRBJ2-1|.
CASSDVSIWSYNEQFF
TGTGCCAGCAGTGATGTTTCGATATGGTCCTACAATGAGCAGTTCTTC
>TRBD1|TRBV7-9|TRBJ2-7|.
CASSFTDRDNEQYF
TGTGCCAGCAGCTTTACGGACAGGGACAACGAGCAGTACTTC
>TRBD2|TRBV29-1|TRBJ2-1|few
CSTLAGFYNEQFF
TGCAGCACACTAGCGGGGTTCTACAATGAGCAGTTCTTC
>.|TRBV29-1|TRBJ2-5|.
CSVAGHQETQYF
TGCAGCGTGGCGGGCCACCAAGAGACCCAGTACTTC
>.|TRBV27|TRBJ1-6|few
CASSLRGAGSPLHF
TGTGCCAGCAGTTTACGGGGGGCTGGTTCACCCCTCCACTTT
>.|TRBV27|TRBJ2-7|.
CASSGTSGVEQYF
TGTGCCAGCAGCGGGACATCCGGAGTCGAGCAGTACTTC
>.|TRBV5-1|TRBJ2-3|many
CASRPPSTDTQYF
TGCGCCAGCAGACCACCAAGCACAGATACGCAGTATTTT
>TRBD1|TRBV15|TRBJ2-5|few
CATSSVNRGQVTQYF
TGTGCCACCAGCAGTGTTAACAGGGGGCAGGTGACCCAGTACTTC
>.|TRBV7-2|TRBJ2-3|many
CASSLGGSGTDTQYF
TGTGCCAGCAGCTTAGGTGGTAGCGGCACAGATACGCAGTATTTT
>.|TRBV12-3/TRBV12-4|TRBJ2-3|.
CASSPAETDTQYF
TGTGCCAGCAGCCCTGCAGAGACGGATACGCAGTATTTT
>.|TRBV13|TRBJ2-1|.
CASSLDGKQFF
TGTGCCAGCAGCTTAGACGGGAAACAGTTCTTC
>.|TRBV7-2|TRBJ2-3|.
CASKLRGADTQYF
TGTGCCAGCAAGCTTAGGGGGGCAGATACGCAGTATTTT
>.|TRBV12-3/TRBV12-4|TRBJ2-5|many
CASSFTNDGETQYF
TGTGCCAGCAGTTTTACCAACGATGGGGAGACCCAGTACTTC
>.|TRBV7-9|TRBJ2-3|.
CASSLDATTDTQYF
TGTGCCAGCAGCTTAGATGCTACCACAGATACGCAGTATTTT
>.|TRBV20-1|TRBJ2-1|.
CSASSSNNEQFF
TGCAGTGCTAGTTCCAGTAACAATGAGCAGTTCTTC
>TRBD2|TRBV20-1|TRBJ2-5|few
CSANPGTSGSQETQYF
TGCAGTGCTAACCCCGGGACTAGCGGGAGTCAAGAGACCCAGTACTTC
>.|TRBV4-1|TRBJ1-5|.
CASSPAVGQPQHF
TGCGCCAGCAGTCCGGCAGTAGGACAGCCCCAGCATTTT
>.|TRBV29-1|TRBJ1-6|few
CSLTTNYSPLHF
TGCAGCCTTACAACTAATTATTCACCCCTCCACTTT
>.|TRBV6-1|TRBJ1-2|few
CASRRVQISYGYTF
TGTGCCAGCAGGAGGGTCCAAATATCCTATGGCTACACCTTC
>.|TRBV4-1|TRBJ2-1|few
CASSQGALGAGQFF
TGCGCCAGCAGCCAAGGGGCGCTGGGGGCCGGACAGTTCTTC
>TRBD2|TRBV20-1|TRBJ2-3|.
CSARDSSGSADTQYF
TGCAGTGCTAGAGATTCTAGCGGGAGCGCAGATACGCAGTATTTT
>.|TRBV20-1|TRBJ2-7|.
CSARDTGRRKEQYF
TGCAGTGCTAGAGATACCGGCAGGCGAAAGGAGCAGTACTTC
>TRBD1|TRBV10-3|TRBJ2-2|.
CAIGRTGTGTGELFF
TGTGCCATCGGCCGGACAGGGACGGGCACCGGGGAGCTGTTTTTT
>.|TRBV20-1|TRBJ1-5|.
CSARAGATHQPQHF
TGCAGTGCTAGAGCTGGAGCCACACATCAGCCCCAGCATTTT
>.|TRBV10-3|TRBJ2-1|.
CAITMGQGSYNEQFF
TGTGCCATCACCATGGGCCAAGGCTCCTACAATGAGCAGTTCTTC